The 20 T cell receptor beta chains in this list originate from one sample, sequenced in a study of OX40 agonist ivuxolimab in advanced cancers. Using immunoSEQ multiplex PCR, the repertoire was profiled, and TCRdb retains in-frame clones only, with some absent. The table has about 24,000 clones, 88% seen once. Sequencing was performed on CD4+ or CD8+ T cells sorted from blood, taken in a trial of the OX40 agonist ivuxolimab. These receptors were taken from an adult with an advanced solid tumor such as melanoma, head and neck, liver or kidney cancer.

The chain links TRBV4-3 to TRBJ2-5, with TRBD2 as a possible D gene (6 bases). CDR1 is LGHNA, CDR2 YSLEER, per germline. The CDR3 loop spans 16 amino acids. V lost 3 bases to trimming and J lost 4 bases, with 18 bases between them. CDR3 nucleotide sequence: TGCGCCAGCAGCCAGGAGGGTCAGGGATGGGGAGAGACCCAGTACTTC. This sequence encodes CASSQEGQGWGETQYF.

The V gene is TRBV28, the J gene TRBJ2-3, with a possible D match to TRBD1 (6 bases). Germline loops: CDR1 MDHEN, CDR2 SYDVKM. The germline V and J ends were trimmed by 4 bases and 0 bases, with 8 bases remaining between them. The CDR3 is 14 amino acids. The CDR3 nucleotides are TGTGCCAGCAGTTCCGGACAGAGCACAGATACGCAGTATTTT. As protein: CASSSGQSTDTQYF.

V usage is TRBV2 and J usage is TRBJ2-5, with TRBD2 matching 7 bases. Trimming cost V 2 bases and J 5 bases; bases outside gene matches: 8. CDR1 and CDR2 from the germline V gene are SNHLY and FYNNEI. CDR3 size: 15 residues. The CDR3, as DNA: TGTGCCAGCAGTGAATGGCGGGAGCCTCGGGAGACCCAGTACTTC. Encoded protein: CASSEWREPRETQYF.

The V call is TRBV9, the J call TRBJ1-2; D gene unclear. Germline V lookup: CDR1 SGDLS, CDR2 YYNGEE. The V end lost 0 bases, the J end lost 1 base, and 7 bases lay between the germline ends. The CDR3 has 14 amino acids. For the CDR3, the DNA is TGTGCCAGCAGCGTAGAGGAACGTAACTATGGCTACACCTTC. It translates to CASSVEERNYGYTF.

The chain combines TRBV25-1 with TRBJ1-1, with D hard to call. Germline-derived CDR1 and CDR2 are MGHDK and SYGVNS. Deletions cut 2 bases from V and 0 bases from J, with 10 bases between. CDR3 length: 15 amino acids. This CDR3 is CASSEGWTLNTEAFF. In nucleotides, the CDR3 is TGTGCCAGCAGTGAAGGTTGGACGCTGAACACTGAAGCTTTCTTT.

This chain links TRBV29-1 with TRBJ1-5, with a tentative D call TRBD1 (6 bases). V was trimmed by 6 bases and J by 2 bases, leaving 20 bases between them. The CDR3 runs to 16 residues. In germline, CDR1 is SQVTM, CDR2 ANQGSEA. CDR3 DNA sequence: TGCAGCGTCGAAAACAGAACAGGGTCGGGCAATCAGCCCCAGCATTTT. This encodes CSVENRTGSGNQPQHF.

The chain carries TRBV7-9 and TRBJ2-1, with 11 nucleotides matching TRBD2. The CDR3 runs 15 residues. The V gene end was trimmed by 1 base and the J gene end by 9 bases; junction bases not matched to a gene: 5. The germline V gene has CDR1 SEHNR and CDR2 FQNEAQ (reference sequence). CDR3 residues: CASSLVSGRVAEQFF. As DNA, the CDR3 is TGTGCCAGCAGCTTAGTTAGCGGGAGGGTGGCTGAGCAGTTCTTC.

The rearrangement uses TRBV11-3 and TRBJ2-1, with a tentative D call TRBD1 (5 bases). The CDR3 length is 11 residues. The germline V and J ends were trimmed by 2 bases and 9 bases, with 5 bases remaining between them. Germline V gene sequence: CDR1 SGHNT, CDR2 YENEEA. The CDR3 DNA reads as TGTGCCAGCAGCTTACAGGGTGAGCAGTTCTTC. Protein sequence: CASSLQGEQFF. The whole variable domain, remainder taken from reference TRBV11-3 and TRBJ2-1, is EAGVVQSPRYKIIEKKQPVAFWCNPISGHNTLYWYLQNLGQGPELLIRYENEEAVDDSQLPKDRFSAERLKGVDSTLKIQPAELGDSAVYLCASSLQGEQFFGPGTRLTVL.

The chain uses TRBV4-2 and TRBJ1-2, with D perhaps TRBD1 (5 bases). CDR3 length equals 16 residues. Trimming took off 0 bases at V and 6 bases at J, with 17 bases between the two ends. CDR1 LGHNA and CDR2 YNFKEQ come from the germline V gene. The CDR3 nucleotides are TGTGCCAGCAGCCAAGATAAGAGGGGAGGGACCGATGGCTACACCTTC. Translation gives CASSQDKRGGTDGYTF.

The gene calls are TRBV6-5 and TRBJ1-5, with D possibly TRBD1 on 5 matching bases. Trimming pared 2 bases from V and 3 bases from J, leaving 8 bases between. The CDR3 spans 14 residues. The germline gives CDR1 MNHEY, CDR2 SVGAGI. CDR3 sequence: CASSYTGPNQPQHF. CDR3 in DNA: TGTGCCAGCAGTTACACGGGACCCAATCAGCCCCAGCATTTT.

V and J are TRBV15 and TRBJ2-3; D is tentatively TRBD1 or TRBD2 (5 bases each). This CDR3 is 14 amino acids long. CDR1 and CDR2 from the germline V gene are LNHNV and YYDKDF (reference sequence). Trimming cost V 1 base and J 8 bases, with 13 bases left between them. The CDR3 sequence: CATSRAGRSGTQYF. As DNA, the CDR3 is TGTGCCACCAGCAGAGCGGGACGAAGCGGTACGCAGTATTTT.

The chain has TRBV28 and TRBJ2-1; 7 positions agree with TRBD2. V lost 7 bases to trimming and J lost 0 bases; unmatched junction nucleotides: 6. Germline CDR1 MDHEN, CDR2 SYDVKM. The CDR3 is 15 residues long. CDR3 DNA sequence: TGTGCCAGCAAACCAGCGGGAAGCTCCTACAATGAGCAGTTCTTC. Amino acid sequence: CASKPAGSSYNEQFF.

The gene calls are TRBV5-1 and TRBJ2-7, with 9 bases fitting TRBD1. Looked up from germline, CDR1 is SGHRS and CDR2 is YFSETQ. The V and J ends lost 0 bases and 4 bases, in that order; junction bases with no gene match: 5. This CDR3 is 15 amino acids long. The CDR3 here is CASSLGGQGGYEQYF. CDR3 coding DNA: TGCGCCAGCAGCTTGGGGGGACAGGGTGGTTACGAGCAGTACTTC.

The CDR3 region is CASSASPGQKETQYF. CDR3 DNA sequence: TGTGCCAGCAGCGCCTCCCCGGGACAGAAAGAGACCCAGTACTTC. V usage is TRBV9 and J usage is TRBJ2-5; 7 nucleotides agree with TRBD1. The CDR3 loop spans 15 amino acids. Germline-derived CDR1 and CDR2 are SGDLS and YYNGEE. Losses at the gene ends were 3 bases for V and 3 bases for J; bases not matched to a gene: 8.

The sample holds one count of this clone. This chain links TRBV9 with TRBJ2-1, with a weak D call TRBD1 (5 bases). Trimming shortened V by 0 bases and J by 6 bases, and 7 bases separated the two germline ends. The CDR3 totals 13 residues. Germline loops: CDR1 SGDLS, CDR2 YYNGEE. CDR3 DNA sequence: TGTGCCAGCAGCGTAGCAACAGGCAATGAGCAGTTCTTC. Residues: CASSVATGNEQFF.

The J gene is TRBJ2-7, the V gene TRBV7-2; D call uncertain. CDR1 SGHTA and CDR2 FQGNSA come from the germline V gene. Trimming took 5 bases from V and 1 from J, leaving 3 bases between them. The CDR3 is 11 residues long. For the CDR3, the DNA is TGTGCCAGCAGCGATTCCTACGAGCAGTACTTC. This sequence encodes CASSDSYEQYF.

This rearrangement joins TRBV6-6 to TRBJ2-1; D call uncertain. This CDR3 is built from 13 residues. V was shortened by 4 bases and J by 7 bases, with 11 bases between the two germline ends. Germline V gene lookup returns CDR1 MNHNY and CDR2 SVGAGI (reference sequence). The CDR3 is CASSWSLINEQFF. The CDR3 coding sequence is TGTGCCAGCAGTTGGAGCCTGATTAATGAGCAGTTCTTC.

The chain uses TRBV2 and TRBJ2-7; TRBD2 matches at 8 bases. The germline V gene has CDR1 SNHLY and CDR2 FYNNEI. The CDR3 runs 11 residues. Trimming removed 5 bases from V and 7 bases from J; junction bases left unmatched: 1. The CDR3: CASSLAGEQYF. Here the CDR3 DNA reads TGTGCCAGCAGTCTAGCGGGTGAGCAGTACTTC.

This chain joins TRBV28 and TRBJ2-1; the match to TRBD2 covers 13 bases. The CDR3 is 16 amino acids. Losses at the gene ends were 6 bases for V and 6 bases for J; bases not matched to a gene: 8. Germline V gene lookup returns CDR1 MDHEN and CDR2 SYDVKM. The CDR3 here is CASRTGGLAGTNEQFF. CDR3 bases: TGTGCCAGCAGGACAGGGGGACTAGCGGGGACCAATGAGCAGTTCTTC.

The chain links TRBV18 to TRBJ2-3; D ambiguous. V lost 5 bases and J 0 bases, leaving 6 bases between the germline ends. Germline CDR1 and CDR2: KGHSH and LQKENI. This CDR3 contains 13 residues. The CDR3 sequence: CASSESSTDTQYF. The CDR3 nucleotides read TGTGCCAGCTCAGAGTCTAGCACAGATACGCAGTATTTT. Supplemented by reference TRBV18 and TRBJ2-3, the full variable domain reads NAGVMQNPRHLVRRRGQEARLRCSPMKGHSHVYWYRQLPEEGLKFMVYLQKENIIDESGMPKERFSAEFPKEGPSILRIQQVVRGDSAAYFCASSESSTDTQYFGPGTRLTVL.